The count of the clone carrying this T cell receptor (beta chain) is one. Its antigen is still unknown. CDR1 is GTSNPN and CDR2 is SVGIG in the germline V gene (reference sequence). The CDR3 contains 13 residues. Trimming left V 5 bases short and J 7 bases short, with 15 bases between. The data belong to a study of shared clonotypes between healthy human individuals. Study-level information: CD4 naive cells filled three plates per donor, CD4 memory three, CD8 naive two and CD8 memory one.

Each replicate PCR on the sorted subsets used about 220 ng DNA (around 31,000 T cell genomes). TCRdb keeps only in-frame clones here, not all; method: immunoSEQ multiplex PCR. The sample has nearly 2 million clones, 85% to 95% seen once. CD45RO-negative cells were positively selected for CCR7, leaving out terminally differentiated effector memory CD45RA+ cells. Study-wide findings and caveats: Naive subsets tended to show greater estimated richness than memory subsets.

The receptor was derived from a man younger than 30 in good health. This chain joins TRBV30 and TRBJ1-5; tentative D call: TRBD1 (5 bases). The sequenced sample was naive CD8+ T cells sorted from blood. CDR3: CAWGEQAQQPQHF. The CDR3 bases are TGTGCCTGGGGGGAACAGGCGCAGCAGCCCCAGCATTTT.